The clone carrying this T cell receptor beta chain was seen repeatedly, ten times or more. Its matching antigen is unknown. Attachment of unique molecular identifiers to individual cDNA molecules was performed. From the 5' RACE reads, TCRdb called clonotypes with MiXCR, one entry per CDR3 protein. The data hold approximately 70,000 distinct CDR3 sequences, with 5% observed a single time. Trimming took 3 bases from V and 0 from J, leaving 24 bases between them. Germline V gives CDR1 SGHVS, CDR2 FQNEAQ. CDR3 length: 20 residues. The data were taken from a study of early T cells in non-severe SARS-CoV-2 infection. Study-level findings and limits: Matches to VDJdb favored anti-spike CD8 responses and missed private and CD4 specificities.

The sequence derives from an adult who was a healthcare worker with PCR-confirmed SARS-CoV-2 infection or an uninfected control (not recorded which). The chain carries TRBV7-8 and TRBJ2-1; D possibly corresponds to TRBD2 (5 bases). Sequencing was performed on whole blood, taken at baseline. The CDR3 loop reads CASSFYLASGISLSYNEQFF. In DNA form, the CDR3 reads TGTGCCAGCAGCTTCTATTTAGCGAGTGGGATTTCCCTCTCCTACAATGAGCAGTTCTTC.